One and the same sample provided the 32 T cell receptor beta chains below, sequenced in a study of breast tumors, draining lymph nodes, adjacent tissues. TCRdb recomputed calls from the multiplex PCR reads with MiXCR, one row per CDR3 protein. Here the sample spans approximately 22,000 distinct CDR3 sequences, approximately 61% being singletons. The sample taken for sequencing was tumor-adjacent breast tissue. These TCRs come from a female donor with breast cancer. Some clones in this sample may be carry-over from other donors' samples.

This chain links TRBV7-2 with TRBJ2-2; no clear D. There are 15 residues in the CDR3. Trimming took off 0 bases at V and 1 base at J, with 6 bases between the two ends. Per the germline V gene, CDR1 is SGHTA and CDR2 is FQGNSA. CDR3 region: CASSLAGLNTGELFF. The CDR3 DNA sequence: TGTGCCAGCAGCTTAGCTGGTCTGAACACCGGGGAGCTGTTTTTT.

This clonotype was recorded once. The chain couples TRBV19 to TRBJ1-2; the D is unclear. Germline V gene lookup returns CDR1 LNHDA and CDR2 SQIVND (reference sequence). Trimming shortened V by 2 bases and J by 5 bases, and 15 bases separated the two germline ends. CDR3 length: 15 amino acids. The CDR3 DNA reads TGTGCCAGTAGTATATCGGTCGCACCCATTTATGGCTACACCTTC. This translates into CASSISVAPIYGYTF.

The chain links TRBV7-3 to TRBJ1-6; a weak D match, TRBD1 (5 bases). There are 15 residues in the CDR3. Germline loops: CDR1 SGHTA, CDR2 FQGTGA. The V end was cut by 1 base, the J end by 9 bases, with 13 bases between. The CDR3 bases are TGTGCCAGCAGCTTAAATGCAGGGAGCGGTTCACCCCTCCACTTT. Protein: CASSLNAGSGSPLHF.

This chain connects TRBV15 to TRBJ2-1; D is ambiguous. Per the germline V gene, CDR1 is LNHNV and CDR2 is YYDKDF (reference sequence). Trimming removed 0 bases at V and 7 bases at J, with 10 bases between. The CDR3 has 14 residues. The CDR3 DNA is TGTGCCACCAGCAGAGATTTGGACGGGAATGAGCAGTTCTTC. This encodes CATSRDLDGNEQFF.

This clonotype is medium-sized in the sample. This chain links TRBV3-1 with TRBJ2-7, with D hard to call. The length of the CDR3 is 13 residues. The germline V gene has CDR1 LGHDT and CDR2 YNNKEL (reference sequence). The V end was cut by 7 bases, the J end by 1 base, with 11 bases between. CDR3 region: CASIGSGSYEQYF. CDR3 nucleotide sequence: TGTGCCAGCATCGGATCCGGGTCCTACGAGCAGTACTTC.

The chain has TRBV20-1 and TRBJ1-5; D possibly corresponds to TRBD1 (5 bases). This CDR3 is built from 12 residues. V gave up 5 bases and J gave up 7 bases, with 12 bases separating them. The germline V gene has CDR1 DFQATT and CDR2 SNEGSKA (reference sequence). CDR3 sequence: CSAEGKGQPQHF. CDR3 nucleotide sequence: TGCAGTGCTGAGGGGAAGGGGCAGCCCCAGCATTTT.

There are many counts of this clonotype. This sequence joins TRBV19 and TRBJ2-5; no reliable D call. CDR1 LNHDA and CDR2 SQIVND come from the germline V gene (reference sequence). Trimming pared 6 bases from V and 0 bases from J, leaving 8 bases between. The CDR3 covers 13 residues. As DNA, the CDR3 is TGTGCCAGTAGCGGCGCCAACCAAGAGACCCAGTACTTC. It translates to CASSGANQETQYF. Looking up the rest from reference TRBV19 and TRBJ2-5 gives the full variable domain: DGGITQSPKYLFRKEGQNVTLSCEQNLNHDAMYWYRQDPGQGLRLIYYSQIVNDFQKGDIAEGYSVSREKKESFPLTVTSAQKNPTAFYLCASSGANQETQYFGPGTRLLVL.

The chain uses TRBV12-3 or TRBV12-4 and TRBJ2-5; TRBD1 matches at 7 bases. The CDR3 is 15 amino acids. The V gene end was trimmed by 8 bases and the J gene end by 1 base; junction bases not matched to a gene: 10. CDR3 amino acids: CASGSGTAPQETQYF. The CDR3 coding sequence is TGTGCCAGCGGATCCGGGACAGCTCCCCAAGAGACCCAGTACTTC.

The CDR3 nucleotides read TGCAGTGCCCTAGAAACAGATACGCAGTATTTT. Translation gives CSALETDTQYF. The J gene is TRBJ2-3, the V gene TRBV20-1, with D hard to call. The CDR3 has 11 amino acids. V was trimmed by 6 bases and J by 3 bases, leaving 7 bases between them. Per the germline V gene, CDR1 is DFQATT and CDR2 is SNEGSKA (reference sequence).

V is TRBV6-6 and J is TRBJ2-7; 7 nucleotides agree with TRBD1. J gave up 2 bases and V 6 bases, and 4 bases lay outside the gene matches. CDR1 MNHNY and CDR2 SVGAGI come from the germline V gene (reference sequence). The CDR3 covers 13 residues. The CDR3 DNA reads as TGTGCCAGCAGCCGACAGGGTACCTACGAGCAGTACGTC. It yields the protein CASSRQGTYEQYV.

CDR3 residues: CASSLGQGRTRTQYF. For the CDR3, the DNA is TGCGCCAGCAGCTTAGGGCAGGGGAGGACACGTACGCAGTATTTT. The chain combines TRBV5-1 with TRBJ2-3, with D perhaps assigned TRBD1 or TRBD2 (6 bases each). There are 15 residues in the CDR3. Germline CDR1 and CDR2: SGHRS and YFSETQ. The V end was cut by 2 bases, the J end by 8 bases, with 18 bases between.

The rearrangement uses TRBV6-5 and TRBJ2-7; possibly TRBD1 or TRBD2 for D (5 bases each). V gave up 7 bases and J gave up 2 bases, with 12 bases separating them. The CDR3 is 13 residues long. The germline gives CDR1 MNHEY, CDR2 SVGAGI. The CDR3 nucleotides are TGTGCCAGCAAGGTTGGGGGAACCTACGAGCAGTACTTC. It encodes CASKVGGTYEQYF.

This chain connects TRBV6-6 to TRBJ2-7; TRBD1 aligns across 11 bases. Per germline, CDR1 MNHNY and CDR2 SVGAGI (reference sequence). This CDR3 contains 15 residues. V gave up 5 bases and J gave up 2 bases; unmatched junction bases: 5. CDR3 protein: CASSRPGQGAYEQYF. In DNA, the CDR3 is TGTGCCAGCAGTAGACCGGGACAGGGGGCCTACGAGCAGTACTTC.

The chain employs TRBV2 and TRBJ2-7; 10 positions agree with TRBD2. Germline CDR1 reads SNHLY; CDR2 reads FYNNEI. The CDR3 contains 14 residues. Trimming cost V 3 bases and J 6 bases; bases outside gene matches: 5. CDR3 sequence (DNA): TGTGCCAGCAGTGAGGTAGCGGGAGGTCGCGAGCAGTACTTC. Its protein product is CASSEVAGGREQYF.

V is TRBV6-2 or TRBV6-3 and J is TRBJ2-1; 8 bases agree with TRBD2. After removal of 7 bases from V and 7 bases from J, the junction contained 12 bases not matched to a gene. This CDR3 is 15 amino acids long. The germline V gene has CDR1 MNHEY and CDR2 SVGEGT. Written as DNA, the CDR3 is TGTGCCAGCACGTCCCAGCGGGGGTTGGGAAATGAGCAGTTCTTC. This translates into CASTSQRGLGNEQFF.

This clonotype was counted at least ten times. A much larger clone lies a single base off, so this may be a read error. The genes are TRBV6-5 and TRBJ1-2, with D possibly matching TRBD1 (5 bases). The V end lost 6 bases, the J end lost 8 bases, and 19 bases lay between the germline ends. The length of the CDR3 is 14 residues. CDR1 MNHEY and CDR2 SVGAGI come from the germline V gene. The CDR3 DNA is TGTGCCAGCAGCAAATCGGGACCTCATTCCGGCTACACCTTC. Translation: CASSKSGPHSGYTF.

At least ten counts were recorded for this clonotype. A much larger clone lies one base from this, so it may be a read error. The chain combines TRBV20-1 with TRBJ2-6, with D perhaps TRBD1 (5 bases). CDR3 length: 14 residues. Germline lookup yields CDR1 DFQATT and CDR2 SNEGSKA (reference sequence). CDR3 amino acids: CSARDGSGATVLTF. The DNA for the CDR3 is TGCAGTGCTAGAGACGGCTCTGGGGCCACCGTCCTGACTTTC.

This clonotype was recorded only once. The CDR3 loop is CASSLYAVLDNEQFF. The CDR3 coding sequence is TGTGCCAGCAGCTTATACGCGGTTTTGGACAATGAGCAGTTCTTC. V and J are TRBV7-8 and TRBJ2-1; D unclear. Germline CDR1 reads SGHVS; CDR2 reads FQNEAQ. V was pared by 2 bases and J by 5 bases, with 13 bases between. CDR3 length: 15 amino acids.

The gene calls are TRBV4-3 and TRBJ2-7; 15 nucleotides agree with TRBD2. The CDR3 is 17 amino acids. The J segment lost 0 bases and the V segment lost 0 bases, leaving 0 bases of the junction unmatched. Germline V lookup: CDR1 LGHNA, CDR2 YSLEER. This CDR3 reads CASSQEGLAGGSYEQYF. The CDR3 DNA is TGCGCCAGCAGCCAAGAGGGACTAGCGGGGGGCTCCTACGAGCAGTACTTC.

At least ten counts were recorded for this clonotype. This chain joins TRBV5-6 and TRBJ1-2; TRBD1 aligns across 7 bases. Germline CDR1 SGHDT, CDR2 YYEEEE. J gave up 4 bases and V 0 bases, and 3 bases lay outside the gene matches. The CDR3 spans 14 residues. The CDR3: CASSLAGGTYGYTF. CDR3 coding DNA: TGTGCCAGCAGCTTGGCAGGGGGGACCTATGGCTACACCTTC.

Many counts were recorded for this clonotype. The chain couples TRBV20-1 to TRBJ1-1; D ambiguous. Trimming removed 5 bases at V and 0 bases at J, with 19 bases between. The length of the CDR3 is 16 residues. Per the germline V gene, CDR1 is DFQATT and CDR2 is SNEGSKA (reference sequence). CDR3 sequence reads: CSALKTSLSMNTEAFF. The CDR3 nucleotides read TGCAGTGCTCTTAAGACTTCCCTCTCTATGAACACTGAAGCTTTCTTT.

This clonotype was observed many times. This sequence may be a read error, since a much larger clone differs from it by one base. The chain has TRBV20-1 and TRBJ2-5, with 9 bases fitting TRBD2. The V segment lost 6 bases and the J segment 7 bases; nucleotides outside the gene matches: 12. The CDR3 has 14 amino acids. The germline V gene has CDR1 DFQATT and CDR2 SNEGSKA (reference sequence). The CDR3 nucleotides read TGCAGTGCCTTGACTAGCGGAGGTGGGGCGACCCAGTACTTC. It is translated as CSALTSGGGATQYF.

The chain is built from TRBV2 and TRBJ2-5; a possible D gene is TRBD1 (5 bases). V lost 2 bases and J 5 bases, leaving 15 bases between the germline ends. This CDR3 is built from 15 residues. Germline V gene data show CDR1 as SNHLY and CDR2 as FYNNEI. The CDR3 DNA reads TGTGCCAGCAGTGAAAAGGGGCCTCTCGGGGAGACCCAGTACTTC. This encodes CASSEKGPLGETQYF.

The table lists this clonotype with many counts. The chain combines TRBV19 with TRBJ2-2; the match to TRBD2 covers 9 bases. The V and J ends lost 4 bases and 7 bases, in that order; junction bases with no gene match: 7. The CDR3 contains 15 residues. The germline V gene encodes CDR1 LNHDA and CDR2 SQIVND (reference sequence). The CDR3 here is CASSKASGDFGELFF. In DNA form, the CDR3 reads TGTGCCAGTAGTAAGGCTAGCGGGGATTTCGGGGAGCTGTTTTTT.

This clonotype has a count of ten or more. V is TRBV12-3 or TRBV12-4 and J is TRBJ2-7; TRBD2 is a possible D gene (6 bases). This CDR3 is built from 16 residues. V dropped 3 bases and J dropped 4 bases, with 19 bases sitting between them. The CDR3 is CASSFRGGRAGYEQYF. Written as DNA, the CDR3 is TGTGCCAGCAGTTTCCGGGGAGGCAGGGCGGGGTACGAGCAGTACTTC.

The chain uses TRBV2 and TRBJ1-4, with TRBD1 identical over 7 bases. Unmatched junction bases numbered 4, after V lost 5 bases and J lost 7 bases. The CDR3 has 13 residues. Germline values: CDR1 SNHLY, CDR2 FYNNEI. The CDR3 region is CASSRGLVEKLFF. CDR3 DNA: TGTGCCAGCAGTAGGGGGCTGGTTGAAAAACTGTTTTTT.

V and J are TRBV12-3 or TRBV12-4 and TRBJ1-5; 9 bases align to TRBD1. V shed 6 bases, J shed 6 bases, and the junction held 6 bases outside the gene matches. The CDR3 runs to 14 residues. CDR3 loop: CASSRQGDSQPQHF. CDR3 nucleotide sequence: TGTGCCAGCAGCCGACAGGGGGACAGTCAGCCCCAGCATTTT.

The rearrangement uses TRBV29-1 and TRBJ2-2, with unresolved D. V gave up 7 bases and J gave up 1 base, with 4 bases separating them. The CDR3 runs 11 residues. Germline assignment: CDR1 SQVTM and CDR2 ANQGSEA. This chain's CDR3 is CSGQNTGELFF. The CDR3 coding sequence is TGCAGCGGCCAGAACACCGGGGAGCTGTTTTTT.

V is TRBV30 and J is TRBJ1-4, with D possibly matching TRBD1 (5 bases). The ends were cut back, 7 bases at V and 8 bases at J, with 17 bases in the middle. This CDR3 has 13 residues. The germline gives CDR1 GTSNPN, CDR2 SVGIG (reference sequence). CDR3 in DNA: TGTGCCTACACGACAGACCTTAGGGAAAAACTGTTTTTT. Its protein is CAYTTDLREKLFF.

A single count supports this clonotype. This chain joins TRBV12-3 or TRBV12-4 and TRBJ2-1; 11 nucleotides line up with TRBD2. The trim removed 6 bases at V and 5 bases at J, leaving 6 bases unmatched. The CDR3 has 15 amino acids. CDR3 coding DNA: TGTGCCAGCAGCCGCCGACTAGCGGGGCACAATGAGCAGTTCTTC. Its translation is CASSRRLAGHNEQFF.

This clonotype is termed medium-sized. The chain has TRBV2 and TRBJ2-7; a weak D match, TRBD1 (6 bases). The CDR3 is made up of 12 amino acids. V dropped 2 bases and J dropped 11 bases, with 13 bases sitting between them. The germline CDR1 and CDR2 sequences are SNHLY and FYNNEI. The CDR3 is CASSELRQAKYF. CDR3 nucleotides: TGTGCCAGCAGTGAACTCAGACAGGCCAAGTACTTC. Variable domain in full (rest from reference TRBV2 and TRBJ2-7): EPEVTQTPSHQVTQMGQEVILRCVPISNHLYFYWYRQILGQKVEFLVSFYNNEISEKSEIFDDQFSVERPDGSNFTLKIRSTKLEDSAMYFCASSELRQAKYFGPGTRLTVT.

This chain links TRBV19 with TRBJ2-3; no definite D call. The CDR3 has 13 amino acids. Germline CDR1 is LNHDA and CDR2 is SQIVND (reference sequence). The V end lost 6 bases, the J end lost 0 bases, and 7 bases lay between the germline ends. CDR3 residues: CASRLTSTDTQYF. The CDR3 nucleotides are TGTGCCAGTAGATTAACTAGCACAGATACGCAGTATTTT.